Below, 23 T cell receptor beta chains from the same sample are listed, as sequenced in a study of T cells after yellow fever vaccination. MiXCR was run by TCRdb on the 5' RACE reads, yielding one entry per CDR3 protein. This table has under 15,000 distinct CDR3 sequences, about 6.1% appearing once. Specimen: PBMCs, either bulk or a sorted T-cell subset (CD4+, CD8+, memory, or dextramer-sorted; not recorded which), collected on the day of the yellow fever booster vaccination. The receptors come from a man aged 30 to 45 who received the YFV17D yellow fever vaccine.

This clonotype has more than one count but fewer than ten. The chain uses TRBV4-2 and TRBJ2-3; the D is unclear. V was pared by 3 bases and J by 1 base, with 8 bases between. The CDR3 has 14 amino acids. Germline CDR1 reads LGHNA; CDR2 reads YNFKEQ. DNA of the CDR3: TGTGCCAGCAGCCAGGACCGCGGCACAGATACGCAGTATTTT. Its translation is CASSQDRGTDTQYF.

In this sample, this clonotype is medium-sized. The rearrangement joins TRBV5-1 to TRBJ2-3; TRBD2 is a possible D gene (7 bases). CDR1 is SGHRS, CDR2 YFSETQ, per germline. V was trimmed by 2 bases and J by 1 base, leaving 8 bases between them. The CDR3 extends over 14 amino acids. In DNA, the CDR3 is TGCGCCAGCAGCTTCGGGGGGCGCACAGATACGCAGTATTTT. Translating it yields CASSFGGRTDTQYF.

This clonotype has at least ten counts. The chain couples TRBV9 to TRBJ1-1; D possibly corresponds to TRBD1 (5 bases). The CDR3 totals 14 residues. The germline V and J ends were trimmed by 0 bases and 4 bases, with 10 bases remaining between them. Germline loops: CDR1 SGDLS, CDR2 YYNGEE. The CDR3 nucleotides are TGTGCCAGCAGCGTAGATCCGGGGGGCACTGAAGCTTTCTTT. Encoded protein: CASSVDPGGTEAFF.

This clonotype rates as medium-sized. V is TRBV19 and J is TRBJ2-2, with D uncertain. Germline V gene lookup returns CDR1 LNHDA and CDR2 SQIVND (reference sequence). Deletions cut 3 bases from V and 2 bases from J, with 7 bases between. The CDR3 sequence is 14 residues long. CDR3 bases: TGTGCCAGTAGTATCCGGGTCAACACCGGGGAGCTGTTTTTT. As protein: CASSIRVNTGELFF.

This clonotype has at least ten counts. This sequence joins TRBV19 and TRBJ2-5; D is undetermined. Germline V lookup: CDR1 LNHDA, CDR2 SQIVND (reference sequence). This CDR3 region has 11 residues. V was cut by 3 bases and J by 5 bases, with 4 bases left in between. The CDR3 sequence is CASSMRETQYF. CDR3 coding DNA: TGTGCCAGTAGTATGAGGGAGACCCAGTACTTC.

The chain joins TRBV7-9 to TRBJ2-7, with a weak D call TRBD2 (5 bases). CDR1 is SEHNR, CDR2 FQNEAQ, per germline (reference sequence). Trimming left V 5 bases short and J 3 bases short, with 14 bases between. The CDR3 length is 14 residues. The CDR3 sequence is CASSHAGLGYEQYF. Written as DNA, the CDR3 is TGTGCCAGCAGCCACGCCGGACTTGGCTACGAGCAGTACTTC.

This clonotype was seen repeatedly, ten times or more. The V and J genes are TRBV19 and TRBJ2-5; the match to TRBD2 covers 7 bases. CDR3 length: 14 residues. Germline V gives CDR1 LNHDA, CDR2 SQIVND (reference sequence). V gave up 4 bases and J gave up 5 bases; unmatched junction bases: 7. Here the CDR3 DNA reads TGTGCCAGTAGTACCCCGGGAGGTAGGGAGACCCAGTACTTC. Translated: CASSTPGGRETQYF.

This clonotype was seen only a few times. The V gene is TRBV12-3 or TRBV12-4, the J gene TRBJ1-2; D is undetermined. The CDR3 is made up of 18 amino acids. Between the trimmed V and J ends, which lost 3 bases and 5 bases, there was a span of 25 bases. The CDR3 sequence: CASSFKTGTASLDYGYTF. The CDR3 DNA follows: TGTGCCAGCAGTTTTAAGACGGGTACAGCGTCTTTGGATTATGGCTACACCTTC.

The sample holds many counts of this clonotype. V and J are TRBV6-5 and TRBJ1-3, with D unclear. Germline V gene data show CDR1 as MNHEY and CDR2 as SVGAGI. CDR3 length: 15 amino acids. The germline V and J ends were trimmed by 5 bases and 3 bases, with 14 bases remaining between them. CDR3 bases: TGTGCCAGCAGTCGGCATAGGCTCAATGGAAACACCATATATTTT. Its translation is CASSRHRLNGNTIYF.

This clonotype was detected many times. The rearrangement links TRBV5-1 to TRBJ1-2; D might be TRBD1 (6 bases). The CDR3 runs to 14 residues. Trimming cost V 0 bases and J 2 bases, with 8 bases left between them. Germline V CDR1 and CDR2: SGHRS, YFSETQ. The CDR3 DNA sequence: TGCGCCAGCAGCTTGGGTGACAGGAACTATGGCTACACCTTC. Its translation is CASSLGDRNYGYTF.

Ten or more counts support this clonotype. This chain links TRBV27 with TRBJ1-3; no definite D call. The CDR3 contains 13 residues. The germline gives CDR1 MNHEY, CDR2 SMNVEV (reference sequence). Trimming pared 3 bases from V and 4 bases from J, leaving 7 bases between. The CDR3 sequence is CASSFSRGNTIYF. CDR3 DNA: TGTGCCAGCAGTTTTTCTCGGGGAAACACCATATATTTT.

This clonotype rates as medium-sized. The chain employs TRBV4-3 and TRBJ2-3; 11 positions match TRBD2. Germline V gene lookup returns CDR1 LGHNA and CDR2 YSLEER. V dropped 4 bases and J dropped 1; count of bases not matched to a gene: 4. The CDR3 is 16 amino acids. The CDR3 region has the DNA TGCGCCAGCAGCCGAACTAGCGGGGGAGGCACAGATACGCAGTATTTT. Protein: CASSRTSGGGTDTQYF.

This clonotype was observed at least ten times. V and J are TRBV29-1 and TRBJ1-3; 7 positions agree with TRBD1. V was clipped by 1 base and J by 4 bases; unmatched bases: 7. Germline CDR1 reads SQVTM; CDR2 reads ANQGSEA. The CDR3 is 15 residues long. CDR3 bases: TGCAGCGTTGAAGGTCGTGGGACAGAAGGAAACACCATATATTTT. Translating it yields CSVEGRGTEGNTIYF.

This clonotype was counted ten times or more. V gene TRBV3-1 combines with J gene TRBJ1-1; D not resolved. Germline CDR1 is LGHDT and CDR2 is YNNKEL (reference sequence). The V end lost 0 bases, the J end lost 5 bases, and 7 bases lay between the germline ends. The CDR3 sequence is 13 residues long. The CDR3: CASSQEVWTEAFF. The CDR3 coding sequence is TGTGCCAGCAGCCAAGAGGTGTGGACTGAAGCTTTCTTT.

This clonotype was seen at least ten times. J is TRBJ2-4 and V is TRBV29-1; D may match TRBD1 or TRBD2 (7 bases each). Germline assignment: CDR1 SQVTM and CDR2 ANQGSEA. This CDR3 has 18 residues. V was pared by 6 bases and J by 1 base, with 25 bases between. CDR3 loop: CSVTGASGPLGAKNIQYF. The CDR3 nucleotides are TGCAGCGTCACAGGGGCTAGCGGACCCCTGGGGGCCAAAAACATTCAGTACTTC.

In its sample, this clonotype was seen many times. The rearrangement uses TRBV9 and TRBJ2-3; 13 bases are shared with TRBD2. The ends lost 4 bases at V and 5 bases at J; junction bases unmatched: 7. Germline V gene sequence: CDR1 SGDLS, CDR2 YYNGEE. This CDR3 contains 16 residues. CDR3 sequence: CASSRTSGSVLDTQYF. CDR3 in DNA: TGTGCCAGCAGCCGGACTAGCGGGAGTGTTCTAGATACGCAGTATTTT.

J is TRBJ2-5 and V is TRBV20-1; D not certain. With 0 bases removed from V and 3 bases from J, the gap between germline ends came to 17 bases. Germline CDR1 and CDR2: DFQATT and SNEGSKA (reference sequence). The CDR3 covers 16 residues. CDR3 sequence: CSARDLSHPSKETQYF. The CDR3 DNA reads TGCAGTGCTAGAGATCTAAGCCACCCTTCCAAAGAGACCCAGTACTTC.

This clonotype was recorded many times. The chain has TRBV6-5 and TRBJ2-7; no clear D gene. The V gene lost 4 bases and the J gene lost 2 bases, with 15 bases spanning the gap. This CDR3 spans 15 amino acids. CDR1 is MNHEY, CDR2 SVGAGI, per germline. The CDR3 coding sequence is TGTGCCAGCAGTTCACCGACGAGAACAACCTACGAGCAGTACTTC. This sequence encodes CASSSPTRTTYEQYF.

The sample holds many counts of this clonotype. In DNA, the CDR3 is TGCAGTGCTTACAGGGGTCAAGAGACCCAGTACTTC. Its protein product is CSAYRGQETQYF. V usage is TRBV20-1 and J usage is TRBJ2-5; 7 bases are a match to TRBD1. This CDR3 is 12 amino acids long. Germline V gives CDR1 DFQATT, CDR2 SNEGSKA (reference sequence). V lost 5 bases to trimming and J lost 2 bases; unmatched junction nucleotides: 2.

In its sample, this clonotype was seen many times. The chain employs TRBV19 and TRBJ1-1; D not certain. There are 14 residues in the CDR3. Germline V gene sequence: CDR1 LNHDA, CDR2 SQIVND (reference sequence). Trimming took 0 bases from V and 11 from J, leaving 16 bases between them. The DNA for the CDR3 is TGTGCCAGTAGTATAGATCGTCCCGGTCCGGGCGCTTTCTTT. It specifies CASSIDRPGPGAFF. Filled out from reference TRBV19 and TRBJ1-1, the complete variable domain reads DGGITQSPKYLFRKEGQNVTLSCEQNLNHDAMYWYRQDPGQGLRLIYYSQIVNDFQKGDIAEGYSVSREKKESFPLTVTSAQKNPTAFYLCASSIDRPGPGAFFGQGTRLTVV.

This clonotype was recorded at least ten times. V is TRBV18 and J is TRBJ1-3; D perhaps matches TRBD1 (5 bases). V dropped 2 bases and J dropped 3 bases, with 8 bases sitting between them. CDR3 size: 14 residues. Germline CDR1 reads KGHSH; CDR2 reads LQKENI. This CDR3 is CASSPGGSGNTIYF. The CDR3, as DNA: TGTGCCAGCTCACCAGGGGGAAGTGGAAACACCATATATTTT. Together with reference TRBV18 and TRBJ1-3, the CDR3 gives the full variable domain: NAGVMQNPRHLVRRRGQEARLRCSPMKGHSHVYWYRQLPEEGLKFMVYLQKENIIDESGMPKERFSAEFPKEGPSILRIQQVVRGDSAAYFCASSPGGSGNTIYFGEGSWLTVV.

This clonotype was counted at least ten times. The chain couples TRBV24-1 to TRBJ2-3; tentatively, D is TRBD1 (6 bases). Trimming stripped 3 bases from V and 2 bases from J, with 14 bases between. CDR1 and CDR2 (germline): KGHDR, SFDVKD. This CDR3 has 16 amino acids. CDR3 bases: TGTGCCACCAGTGATCAGACAGCAGGGGACACAGATACGCAGTATTTT. Translating gives CATSDQTAGDTDTQYF.

This clonotype was observed many times. The V gene is TRBV5-4, the J gene TRBJ2-6, with a tentative D call TRBD2 (6 bases). The CDR3 runs to 17 residues. The germline V and J ends were trimmed by 4 bases and 2 bases, with 16 bases remaining between them. Germline V gene sequence: CDR1 SGHNT, CDR2 YYREEE (reference sequence). The CDR3 protein is CASSPVRGEAGANVLTF. CDR3 bases: TGTGCCAGCAGCCCAGTGCGGGGTGAGGCTGGGGCCAACGTCCTGACTTTC.